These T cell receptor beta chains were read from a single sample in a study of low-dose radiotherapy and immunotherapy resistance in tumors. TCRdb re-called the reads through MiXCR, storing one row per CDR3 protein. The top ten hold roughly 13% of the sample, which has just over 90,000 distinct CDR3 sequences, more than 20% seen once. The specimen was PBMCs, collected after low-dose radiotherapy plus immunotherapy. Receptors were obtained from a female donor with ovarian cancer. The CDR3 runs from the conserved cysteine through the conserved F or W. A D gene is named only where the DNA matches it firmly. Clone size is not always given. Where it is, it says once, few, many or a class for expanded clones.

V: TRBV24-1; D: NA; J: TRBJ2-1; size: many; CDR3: CATDDYPYNEQFF; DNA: TGTGCCACCGACGACTACCCTTACAATGAGCAGTTCTTC
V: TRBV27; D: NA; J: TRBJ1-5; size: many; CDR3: CASSPSWRQPQHF; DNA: TGTGCCAGCAGTCCGAGTTGGAGGCAGCCCCAGCATTTT
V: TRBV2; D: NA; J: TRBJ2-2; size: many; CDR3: CASSDHKWTSGTGELFF; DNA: TGTGCCAGCAGTGACCATAAGTGGACTTCGGGCACCGGGGAGCTGTTTTTT
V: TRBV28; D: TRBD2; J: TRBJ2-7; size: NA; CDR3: CASKLGGGRTAYEQYF; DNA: TGTGCCAGCAAATTGGGCGGGGGGAGGACTGCCTACGAGCAGTACTTC
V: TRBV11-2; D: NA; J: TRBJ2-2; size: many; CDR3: CASSLVENTGELFF; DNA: TGTGCCAGCAGCTTAGTAGAGAACACCGGGGAGCTGTTTTTT
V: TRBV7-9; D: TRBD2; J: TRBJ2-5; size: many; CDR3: CASSSGLAGPGETQYF; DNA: TGTGCCAGCAGCTCGGGACTAGCGGGGCCGGGGGAGACCCAGTACTTC
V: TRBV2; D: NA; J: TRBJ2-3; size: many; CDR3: CATTRGTDTQYF; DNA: TGTGCCACCACGCGGGGAACAGATACGCAGTATTTT
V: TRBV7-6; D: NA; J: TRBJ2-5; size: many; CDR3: CASSLLTVQETQYF; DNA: TGTGCCAGCAGTTTACTGACAGTCCAAGAGACCCAGTACTTC
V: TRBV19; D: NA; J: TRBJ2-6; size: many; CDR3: CASSIEGAGALSGANVLTF; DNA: TGTGCCAGTAGTATAGAGGGGGCAGGCGCCCTCTCTGGGGCCAACGTCCTGACTTTC
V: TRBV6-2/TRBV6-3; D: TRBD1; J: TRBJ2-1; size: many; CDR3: CASSEGTGTYNEQFF; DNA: TGTGCCAGCAGCGAGGGGACAGGGACCTACAATGAGCAGTTCTTC
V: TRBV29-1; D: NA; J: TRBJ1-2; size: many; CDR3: CSTGTGVNYGYTF; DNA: TGCAGCACGGGGACCGGGGTCAACTATGGCTACACCTTC
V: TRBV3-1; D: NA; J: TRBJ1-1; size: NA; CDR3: CASNSDGTLITEAFF; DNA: TGTGCCAGCAACTCCGACGGGACCTTGATCACTGAAGCTTTCTTT
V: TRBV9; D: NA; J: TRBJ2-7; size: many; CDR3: CASSVSAGPYEQYF; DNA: TGTGCCAGCAGCGTTTCCGCGGGACCCTACGAGCAGTACTTC
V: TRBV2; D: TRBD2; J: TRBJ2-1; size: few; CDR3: CASSIGGGTYNEQFF; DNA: TGTGCCAGCAGTATAGGCGGGGGGACTTACAATGAGCAGTTCTTC
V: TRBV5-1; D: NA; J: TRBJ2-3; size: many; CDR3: CASSDPRGPTDTQYF; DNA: TGCGCCAGCAGCGATCCCCGGGGGCCCACAGATACGCAGTATTTT
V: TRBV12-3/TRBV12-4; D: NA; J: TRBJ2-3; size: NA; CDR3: CASSLSSTDTQYF; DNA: TGTGCCAGCAGTTTGTCGAGCACAGATACGCAGTATTTT
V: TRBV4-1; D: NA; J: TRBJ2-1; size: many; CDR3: CASSQVNLVSYNEQFF; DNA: TGCGCCAGCAGCCAAGTGAATCTCGTTAGCTACAATGAGCAGTTCTTC
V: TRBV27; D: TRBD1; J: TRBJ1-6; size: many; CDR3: CASSFRTGDSPLHF; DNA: TGTGCCAGCAGTTTTCGGACAGGGGACTCACCCCTCCACTTT
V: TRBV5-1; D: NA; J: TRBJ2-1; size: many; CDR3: CASGREDREVGNEQFF; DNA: TGCGCCAGCGGACGGGAGGACAGGGAGGTTGGGAATGAGCAGTTCTTC
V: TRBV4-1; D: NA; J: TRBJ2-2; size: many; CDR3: CASSPGPYRNTGELFF; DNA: TGCGCCAGCAGCCCGGGTCCCTACCGGAACACCGGGGAGCTGTTTTTT
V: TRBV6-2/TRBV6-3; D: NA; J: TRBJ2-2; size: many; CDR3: CASSSVGASTGELFF; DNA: TGTGCCAGCAGTTCGGTGGGGGCGAGCACCGGGGAGCTGTTTTTT
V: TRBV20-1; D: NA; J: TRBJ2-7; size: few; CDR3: CSARQDYSYEQYF; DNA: TGCAGTGCTAGACAGGACTACTCCTACGAGCAGTACTTC
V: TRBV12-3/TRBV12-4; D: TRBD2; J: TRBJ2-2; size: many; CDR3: CASSSPTGTSGVGELFF; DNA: TGTGCCAGCAGTAGCCCAACCGGGACTAGCGGGGTTGGGGAGCTGTTTTTT
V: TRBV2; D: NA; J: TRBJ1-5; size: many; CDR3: CASSEWGTGNQPQHF; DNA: TGTGCCAGCAGTGAGTGGGGGACGGGCAATCAGCCCCAGCATTTT
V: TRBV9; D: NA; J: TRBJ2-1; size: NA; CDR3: CASSVALGANEQFF; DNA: TGTGCCAGCAGCGTAGCTTTGGGGGCCAATGAGCAGTTCTTC
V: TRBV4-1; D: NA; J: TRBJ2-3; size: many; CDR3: CASSQVGPTRGDTQYF; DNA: TGCGCCAGCAGCCAAGTCGGCCCCACCAGGGGAGATACGCAGTATTTT
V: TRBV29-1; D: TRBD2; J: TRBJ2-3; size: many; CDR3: CSAQLTSGSTDTQYF; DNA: TGCAGCGCCCAACTGACTAGCGGGAGCACAGATACGCAGTATTTT
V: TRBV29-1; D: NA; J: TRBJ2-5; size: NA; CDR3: CSVVPAIQETQYF; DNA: TGCAGCGTTGTTCCAGCAATCCAAGAGACCCAGTACTTC
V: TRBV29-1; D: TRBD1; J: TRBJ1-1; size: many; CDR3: CSVATGVGTEAFF; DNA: TGCAGCGTCGCGACAGGGGTTGGGACTGAAGCTTTCTTT
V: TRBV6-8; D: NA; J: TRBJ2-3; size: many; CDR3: CASSYGQEGDTQYF; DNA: TGTGCCAGCAGTTACGGACAGGAGGGAGATACGCAGTATTTT
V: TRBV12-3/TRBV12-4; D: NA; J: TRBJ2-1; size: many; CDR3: CASSLTGKSSYNEQFF; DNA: TGTGCCAGCAGTTTAACGGGGAAAAGCTCCTACAATGAGCAGTTCTTC
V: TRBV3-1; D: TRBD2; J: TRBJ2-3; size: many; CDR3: CASGGAGGNTDTQYF; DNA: TGTGCCAGCGGGGGAGCGGGGGGGAACACAGATACGCAGTATTTT
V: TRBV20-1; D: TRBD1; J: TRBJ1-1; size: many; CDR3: CSARTTGTGMNTEAFF; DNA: TGCAGTGCTAGGACAACCGGGACAGGTATGAACACTGAAGCTTTCTTT
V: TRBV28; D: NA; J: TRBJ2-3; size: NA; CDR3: CASSLYPMIYTDTQYF; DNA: TGTGCCAGCAGTTTATACCCGATGATCTACACAGATACGCAGTATTTT
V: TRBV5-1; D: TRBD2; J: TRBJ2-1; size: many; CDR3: CASSSGTRAPYNEQFF; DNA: TGCGCCAGCAGCTCGGGGACTAGGGCCCCCTACAATGAGCAGTTCTTC
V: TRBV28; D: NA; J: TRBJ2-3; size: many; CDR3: CASRGGGEGPDTQYF; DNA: TGTGCCAGCAGGGGAGGGGGAGAGGGCCCAGATACGCAGTATTTT
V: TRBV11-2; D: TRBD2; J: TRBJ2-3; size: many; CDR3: CASSRLAGGPDTQYF; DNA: TGTGCCAGCAGCAGACTAGCGGGAGGGCCAGATACGCAGTATTTT
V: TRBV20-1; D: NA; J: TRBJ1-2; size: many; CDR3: CSARDLFGGINYGYTF; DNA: TGCAGTGCTCGGGACCTGTTCGGGGGGATTAACTATGGCTACACCTTC
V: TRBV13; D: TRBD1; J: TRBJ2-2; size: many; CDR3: CASSFLRTGNTGELFF; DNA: TGTGCCAGCAGCTTTCTCCGGACAGGGAACACCGGGGAGCTGTTTTTT
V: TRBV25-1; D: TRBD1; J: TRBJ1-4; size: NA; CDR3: CASSASEGQGAVNEKLFF; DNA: TGTGCCAGCAGTGCCTCTGAGGGACAGGGGGCTGTAAATGAAAAACTGTTTTTT
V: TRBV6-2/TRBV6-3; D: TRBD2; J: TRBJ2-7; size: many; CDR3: CASSYTSGIPLEQYF; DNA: TGTGCCAGCAGTTACACTAGCGGGATTCCATTGGAGCAGTACTTC
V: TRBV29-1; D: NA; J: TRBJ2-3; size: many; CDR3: CSVDPDSGDTQYF; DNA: TGCAGCGTCGATCCGGACAGCGGAGATACGCAGTATTTT
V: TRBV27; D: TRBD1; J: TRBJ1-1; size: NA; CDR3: CASSRGGAVNTEAFF; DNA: TGTGCCAGCAGTCGAGGGGGCGCGGTGAACACTGAAGCTTTCTTT
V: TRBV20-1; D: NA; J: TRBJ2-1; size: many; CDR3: CSAGKVEASSHNEQFF; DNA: TGCAGTGCTGGCAAGGTGGAGGCTAGCTCGCACAATGAGCAGTTCTTC
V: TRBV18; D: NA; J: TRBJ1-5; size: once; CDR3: CASSPGNQPQHF; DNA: TGTGCCAGCTCACCCGGAAATCAGCCCCAGCATTTT
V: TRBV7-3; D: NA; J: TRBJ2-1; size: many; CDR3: CASSSTYNEQFF; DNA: TGTGCCAGCAGCTCCACCTACAATGAGCAGTTCTTC
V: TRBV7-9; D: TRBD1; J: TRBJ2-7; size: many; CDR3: CASSTWDRRSRYEQYF; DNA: TGTGCCAGCAGCACTTGGGACAGACGATCCCGCTACGAGCAGTACTTC
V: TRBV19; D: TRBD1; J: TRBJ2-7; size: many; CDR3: CASSDGTGNGYEQYF; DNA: TGTGCCAGTAGTGACGGGACAGGGAATGGTTACGAGCAGTACTTC